This T cell receptor beta chain was identified in a study of T cells expressing NK-cell markers. Study-wide background: Eight donors were sequenced, seven testing HCMV-seropositive and one testing seronegative.

Germline loops: CDR1 MNHEY, CDR2 SMNVEV (reference sequence). The CDR3 length is 13 residues. TCRdb processed the 5' RACE reads again and assigns one entry to each CDR3 protein, with no DNA. The specimen's table records 120,000 to 150,000 distinct CDR3 sequences. The chain couples TRBV27 to TRBJ1-1; TCRdb calls TRBD1, which cannot be checked without DNA. Sequencing was done on a sample of blood T cells: a sorted CD56 or NKG2C T cell subset, CD4+ or CD8+ T cells, or bulk PBMC T cells (not recorded which). The origin of this receptor is a man younger than 35 in good health. CDR3 sequence: CASSLSTGSEAFF.